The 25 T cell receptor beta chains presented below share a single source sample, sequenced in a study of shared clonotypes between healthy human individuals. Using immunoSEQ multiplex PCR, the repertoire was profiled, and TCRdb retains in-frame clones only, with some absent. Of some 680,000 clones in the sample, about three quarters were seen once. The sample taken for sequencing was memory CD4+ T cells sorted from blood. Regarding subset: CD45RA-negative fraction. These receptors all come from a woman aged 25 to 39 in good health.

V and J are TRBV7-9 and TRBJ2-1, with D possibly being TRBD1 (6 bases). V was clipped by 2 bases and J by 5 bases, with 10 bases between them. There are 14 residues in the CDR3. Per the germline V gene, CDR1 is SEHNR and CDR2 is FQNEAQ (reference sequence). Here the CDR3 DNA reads TGTGCCAGCAGCTTATGGCACAGGGACAATGAGCAGTTCTTC. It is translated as CASSLWHRDNEQFF.

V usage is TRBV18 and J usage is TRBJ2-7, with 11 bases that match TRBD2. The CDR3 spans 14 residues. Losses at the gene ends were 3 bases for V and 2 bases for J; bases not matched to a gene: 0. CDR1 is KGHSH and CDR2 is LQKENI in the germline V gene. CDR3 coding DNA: TGTGCCAGCTCACCGACTAGCGGGACCTACGAGCAGTACTTC. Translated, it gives CASSPTSGTYEQYF.

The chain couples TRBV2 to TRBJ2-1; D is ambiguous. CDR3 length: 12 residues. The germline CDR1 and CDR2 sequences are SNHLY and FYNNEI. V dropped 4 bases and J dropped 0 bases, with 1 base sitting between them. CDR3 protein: CASSVSYNEQFF. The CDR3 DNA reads TGTGCCAGCAGTGTCTCCTACAATGAGCAGTTCTTC.

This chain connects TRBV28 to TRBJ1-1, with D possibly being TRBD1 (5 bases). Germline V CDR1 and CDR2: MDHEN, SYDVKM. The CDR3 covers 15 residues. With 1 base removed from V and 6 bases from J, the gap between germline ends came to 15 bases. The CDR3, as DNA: TGTGCCAGCAGTTTATTCCAAGAGGGACGGGCTGAAGCTTTCTTT. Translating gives CASSLFQEGRAEAFF.

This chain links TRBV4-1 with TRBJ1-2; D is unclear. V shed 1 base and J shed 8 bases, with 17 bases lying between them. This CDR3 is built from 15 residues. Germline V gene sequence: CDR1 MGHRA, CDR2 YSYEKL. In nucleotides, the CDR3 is TGCGCCAGCAGCCAAGGTCCTTCGGCCATTTACGGCTACACCTTC. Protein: CASSQGPSAIYGYTF.

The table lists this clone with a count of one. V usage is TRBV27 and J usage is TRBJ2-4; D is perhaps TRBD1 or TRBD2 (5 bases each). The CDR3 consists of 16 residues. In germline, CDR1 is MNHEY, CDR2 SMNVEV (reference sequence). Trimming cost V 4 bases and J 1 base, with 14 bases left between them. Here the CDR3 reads CASSSGPSWAKNIQYF. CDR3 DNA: TGTGCCAGCAGTTCGGGACCGTCCTGGGCCAAAAACATTCAGTACTTC.

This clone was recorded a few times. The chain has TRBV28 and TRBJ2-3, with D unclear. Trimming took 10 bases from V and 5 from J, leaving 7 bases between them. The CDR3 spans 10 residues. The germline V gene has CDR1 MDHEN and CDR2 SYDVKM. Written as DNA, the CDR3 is TGTGCCACCGGACGAGATACGCAGTATTTT. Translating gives CATGRDTQYF.

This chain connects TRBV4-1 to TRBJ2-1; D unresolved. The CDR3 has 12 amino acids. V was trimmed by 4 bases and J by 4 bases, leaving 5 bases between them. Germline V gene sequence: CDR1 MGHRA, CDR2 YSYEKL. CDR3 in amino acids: CASSLRYNEQFF. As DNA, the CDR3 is TGCGCCAGCAGCCTGAGATACAATGAGCAGTTCTTC.

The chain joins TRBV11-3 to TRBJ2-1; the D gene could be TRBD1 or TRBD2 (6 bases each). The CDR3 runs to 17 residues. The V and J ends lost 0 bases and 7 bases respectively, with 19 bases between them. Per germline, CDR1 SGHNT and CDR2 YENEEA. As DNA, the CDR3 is TGTGCCAGCAGCTTAGATCAGGAACTAGAGGGGGGTAATGAGCAGTTCTTC. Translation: CASSLDQELEGGNEQFF.

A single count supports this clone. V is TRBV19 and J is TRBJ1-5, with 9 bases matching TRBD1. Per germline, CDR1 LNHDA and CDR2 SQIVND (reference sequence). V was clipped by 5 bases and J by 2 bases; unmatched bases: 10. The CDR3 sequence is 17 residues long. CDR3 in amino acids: CASSPWGRDRGNQPQHF. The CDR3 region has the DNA TGTGCCAGTAGTCCCTGGGGTCGGGACAGGGGCAATCAGCCCCAGCATTTT.

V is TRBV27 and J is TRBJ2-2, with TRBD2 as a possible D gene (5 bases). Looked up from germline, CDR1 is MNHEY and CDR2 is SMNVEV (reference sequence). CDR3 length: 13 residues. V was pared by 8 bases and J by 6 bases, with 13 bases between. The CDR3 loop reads CASQRRNAGELFF. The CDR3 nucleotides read TGTGCCAGCCAGAGGAGGAATGCCGGGGAGCTGTTTTTT.

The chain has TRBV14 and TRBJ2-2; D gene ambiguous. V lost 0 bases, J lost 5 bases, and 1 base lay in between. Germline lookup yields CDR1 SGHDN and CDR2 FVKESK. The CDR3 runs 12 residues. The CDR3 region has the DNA TGTGCCAGCAGCCAAGATACCGGGGAGCTGTTTTTT. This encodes CASSQDTGELFF. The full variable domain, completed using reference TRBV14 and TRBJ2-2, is EAGVTQFPSHSVIEKGQTVTLRCDPISGHDNLYWYRRVMGKEIKFLLHFVKESKQDESGMPNNRFLAERTGGTYSTLKVQPAELEDSGVYFCASSQDTGELFFGEGSRLTVL.

CDR3 sequence reads: CASTPEGGYGYTF. The CDR3, as DNA: TGCGCCAGCACTCCGGAGGGGGGCTATGGCTACACCTTC. V and J are TRBV5-1 and TRBJ1-2; a possible D gene is TRBD1 (6 bases). V was clipped by 6 bases and J by 4 bases, with 13 bases between them. In germline, CDR1 is SGHRS, CDR2 YFSETQ. The CDR3 runs to 13 residues.

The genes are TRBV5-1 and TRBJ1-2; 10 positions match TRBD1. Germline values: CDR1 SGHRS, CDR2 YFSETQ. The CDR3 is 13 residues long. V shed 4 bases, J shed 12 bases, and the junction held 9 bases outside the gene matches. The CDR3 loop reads CASSAGQGRNNTF. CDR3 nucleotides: TGCGCCAGCAGCGCGGGACAGGGGAGGAATAACACCTTC.

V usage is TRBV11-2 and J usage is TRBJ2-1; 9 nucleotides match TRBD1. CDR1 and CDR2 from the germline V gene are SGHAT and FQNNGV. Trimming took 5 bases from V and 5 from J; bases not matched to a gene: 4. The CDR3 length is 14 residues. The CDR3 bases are TGTGCCAGCAGCCCCCGGACAGGGGACAATGAGCAGTTCTTC. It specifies CASSPRTGDNEQFF.

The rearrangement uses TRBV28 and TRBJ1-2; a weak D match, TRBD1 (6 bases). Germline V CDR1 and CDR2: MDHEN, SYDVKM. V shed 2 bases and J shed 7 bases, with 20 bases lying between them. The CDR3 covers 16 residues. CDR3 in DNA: TGTGCCAGCAGTTTAACCCTCTCTTACAGGGACCCTGGCTACACCTTC. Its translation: CASSLTLSYRDPGYTF.

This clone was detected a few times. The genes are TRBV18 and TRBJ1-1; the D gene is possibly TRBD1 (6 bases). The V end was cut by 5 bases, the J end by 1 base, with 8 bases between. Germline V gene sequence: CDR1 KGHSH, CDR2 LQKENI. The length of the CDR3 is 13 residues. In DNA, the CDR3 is TGTGCCAGCTCAGGACAGTGGAACACTGAAGCTTTCTTT. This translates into CASSGQWNTEAFF.

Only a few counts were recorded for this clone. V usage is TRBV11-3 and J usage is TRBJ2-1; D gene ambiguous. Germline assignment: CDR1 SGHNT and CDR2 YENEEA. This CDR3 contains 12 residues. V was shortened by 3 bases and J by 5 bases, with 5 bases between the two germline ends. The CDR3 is CASSFVDNEQFF. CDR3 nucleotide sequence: TGTGCCAGCAGCTTCGTTGACAATGAGCAGTTCTTC.

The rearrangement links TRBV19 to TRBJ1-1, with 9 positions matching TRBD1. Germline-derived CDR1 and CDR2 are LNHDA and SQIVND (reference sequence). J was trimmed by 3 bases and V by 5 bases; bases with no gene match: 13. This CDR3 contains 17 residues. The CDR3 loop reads CASSRDPRDRAYTEAFF. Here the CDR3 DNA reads TGTGCCAGTAGTCGAGACCCTCGGGACAGGGCCTACACTGAAGCTTTCTTT.

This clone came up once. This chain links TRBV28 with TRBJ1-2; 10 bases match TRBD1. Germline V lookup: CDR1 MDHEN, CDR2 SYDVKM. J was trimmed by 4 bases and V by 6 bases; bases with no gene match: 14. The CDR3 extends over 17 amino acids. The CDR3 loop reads CASSPTGQGNPGYGYTF. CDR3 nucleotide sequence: TGTGCCAGCAGCCCCACGGGACAGGGGAATCCGGGCTATGGCTACACCTTC.

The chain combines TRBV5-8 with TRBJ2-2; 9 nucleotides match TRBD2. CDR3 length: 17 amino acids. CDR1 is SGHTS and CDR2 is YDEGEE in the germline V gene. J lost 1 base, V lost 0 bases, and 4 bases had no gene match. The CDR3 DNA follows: TGTGCCAGCAGCTTGGCCGGACTAGCGCTGAACACCGGGGAGCTGTTTTTT. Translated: CASSLAGLALNTGELFF. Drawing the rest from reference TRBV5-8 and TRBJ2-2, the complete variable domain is EAGVTQSPTHLIKTRGQQATLRCSPISGHTSVYWYQQALGLGLQFLLWYDEGEERNRGNFPPRFSGRQFPNYSSELNVNALELEDSALYLCASSLAGLALNTGELFFGEGSRLTVL.

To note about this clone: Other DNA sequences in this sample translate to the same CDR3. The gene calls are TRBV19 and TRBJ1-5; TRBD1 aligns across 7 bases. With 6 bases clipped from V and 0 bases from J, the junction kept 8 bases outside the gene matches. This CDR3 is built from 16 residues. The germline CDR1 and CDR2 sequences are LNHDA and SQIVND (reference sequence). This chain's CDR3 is CASRGTGTDSNQPQHF. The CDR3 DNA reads TGTGCCAGTAGAGGGACCGGGACAGATAGCAATCAGCCCCAGCATTTT.

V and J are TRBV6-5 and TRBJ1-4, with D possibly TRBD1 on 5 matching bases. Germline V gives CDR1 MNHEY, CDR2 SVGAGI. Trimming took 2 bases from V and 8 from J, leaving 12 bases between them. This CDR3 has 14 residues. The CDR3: CASSYRGPEEKLFF. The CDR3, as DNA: TGTGCCAGCAGTTACAGGGGACCTGAGGAAAAACTGTTTTTT.

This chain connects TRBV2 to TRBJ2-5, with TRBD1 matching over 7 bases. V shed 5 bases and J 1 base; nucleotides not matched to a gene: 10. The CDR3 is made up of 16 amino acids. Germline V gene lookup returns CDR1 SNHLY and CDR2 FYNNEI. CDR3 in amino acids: CASSKYGTALQETQYF. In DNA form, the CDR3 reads TGTGCCAGCAGTAAATACGGGACAGCCCTCCAAGAGACCCAGTACTTC.

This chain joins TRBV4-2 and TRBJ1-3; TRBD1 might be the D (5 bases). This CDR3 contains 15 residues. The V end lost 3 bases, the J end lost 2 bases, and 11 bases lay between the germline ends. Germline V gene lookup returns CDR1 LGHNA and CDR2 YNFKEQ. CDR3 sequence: CASSQSQATGNTIYF. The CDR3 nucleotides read TGTGCCAGCAGCCAGTCACAGGCAACTGGAAACACCATATATTTT.